The clone carrying this T cell receptor (beta chain) appeared a single time. Its target is not known. In the PCR, 60 Vbeta and 13 Jbeta primers were used. TCRdb keeps only in-frame clones here, not all; method: immunoSEQ multiplex PCR. The sample has about 140,000 clones; roughly 80% are singletons. The sample comes from a study of cytomegalovirus exposure and HLA in healthy donors. Study-level points and caveats: Trimming of TCR beta V- and J-genes showed a link, identified in a later analysis, to a missense DCLRE1C variant. Among TCR beta chains, those listed as cytomegalovirus-associated numbered fewer than 200.

The receptor was derived from a female donor in good health and CMV-seronegative. The sequenced material came from PBMCs.

Written as DNA, the CDR3 is TGTGCCAGCAGCTTAGGGTCCGGGAGTGGGGCCGGGGAGCTGTTTTTT. It codes for CASSLGSGSGAGELFF. This sequence joins TRBV11-2 and TRBJ2-2; possible D gene TRBD2, 6 bases. The CDR3 runs to 16 residues. CDR1 and CDR2 from the germline V gene are SGHAT and FQNNGV. V lost 1 base and J 6 bases, leaving 15 bases between the germline ends.